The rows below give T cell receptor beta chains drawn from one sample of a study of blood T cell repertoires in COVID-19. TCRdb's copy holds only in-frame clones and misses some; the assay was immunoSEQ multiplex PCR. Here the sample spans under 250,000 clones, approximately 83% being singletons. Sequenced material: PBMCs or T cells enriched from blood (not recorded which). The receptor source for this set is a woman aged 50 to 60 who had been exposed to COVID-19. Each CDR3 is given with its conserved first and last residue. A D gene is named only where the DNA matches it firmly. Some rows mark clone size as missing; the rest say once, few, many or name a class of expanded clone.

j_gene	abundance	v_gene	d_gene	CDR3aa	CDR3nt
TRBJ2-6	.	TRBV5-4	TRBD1	CASTPRQGGQAGANVLTF	TGTGCCAGCACCCCCCGACAGGGCGGTCAGGCTGGGGCCAACGTCCTGACTTTC
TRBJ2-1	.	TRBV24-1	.	CATSDSNEGNEQFF	TGTGCCACCAGTGATTCCAACGAGGGCAATGAGCAGTTCTTC
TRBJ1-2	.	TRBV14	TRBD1	CASSQELGQAHGYTF	TGTGCCAGCAGCCAAGAGCTGGGACAGGCTCATGGCTACACCTTC
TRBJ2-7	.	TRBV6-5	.	CASSLTRDSEQYF	TGTGCCAGCAGTCTCACCCGGGACTCAGAGCAGTACTTC
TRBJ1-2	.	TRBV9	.	CASSDEWGGGYTF	TGTGCCAGCAGCGATGAGTGGGGAGGAGGCTACACCTTC
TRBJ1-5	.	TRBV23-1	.	CASSQSCREDQPQHF	TGCGCCAGCAGTCAATCTTGCCGGGAAGATCAGCCCCAGCATTTT
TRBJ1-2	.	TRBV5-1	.	CASSFAGPGYTF	TGCGCCAGCAGCTTTGCAGGGCCTGGCTACACCTTC
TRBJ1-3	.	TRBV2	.	CASSEALRGGQNTIYF	TGTGCCAGCAGTGAAGCGCTAAGGGGCGGCCAGAACACCATATATTTT
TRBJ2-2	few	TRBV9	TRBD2	CASSVRASGGAGELFF	TGTGCCAGCAGCGTAAGAGCTAGCGGGGGGGCCGGGGAGCTGTTTTTT
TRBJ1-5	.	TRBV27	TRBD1	CASSLQGADQPQHF	TGTGCCAGCAGTTTACAGGGGGCAGATCAGCCCCAGCATTTT
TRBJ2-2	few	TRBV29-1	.	CSGGEVGTGELFF	TGCAGCGGGGGTGAGGTGGGCACCGGGGAGCTGTTTTTT
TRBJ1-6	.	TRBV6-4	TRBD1	CASSEGTGGSPLHF	TGTGCCAGCAGTGAGGGGACAGGGGGTTCACCCCTCCACTTT
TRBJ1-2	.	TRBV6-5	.	CASSPAAAANYGYTF	TGTGCCAGCAGCCCCGCGGCGGCCGCTAACTATGGCTACACCTTC
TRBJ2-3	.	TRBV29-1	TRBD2	CSVVGLAGHSTDTQYF	TGCAGCGTTGTCGGACTAGCGGGGCATAGCACAGATACGCAGTATTTT
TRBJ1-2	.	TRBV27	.	CASAGPARGYTF	TGTGCCAGCGCGGGGCCAGCACGTGGGTACACCTTC
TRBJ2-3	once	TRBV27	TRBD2	CASSRSGGGTDTQYF	TGTGCCAGCAGTAGAAGCGGGGGCGGCACAGATACGCAGTATTTT
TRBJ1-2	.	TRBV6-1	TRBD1	CASSEVNTGGGYTF	TGTGCCAGCAGTGAAGTTAACACAGGGGGGGGCTACACCTTC
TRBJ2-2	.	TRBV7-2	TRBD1	CASSPPRTGFGELFF	TGTGCCAGCAGCCCCCCTCGGACAGGGTTCGGGGAGCTGTTTTTT
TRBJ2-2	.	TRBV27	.	CASSLRGIRSTGELFF	TGTGCCAGCAGTTTACGGGGAATTAGAAGCACCGGGGAGCTGTTTTTT